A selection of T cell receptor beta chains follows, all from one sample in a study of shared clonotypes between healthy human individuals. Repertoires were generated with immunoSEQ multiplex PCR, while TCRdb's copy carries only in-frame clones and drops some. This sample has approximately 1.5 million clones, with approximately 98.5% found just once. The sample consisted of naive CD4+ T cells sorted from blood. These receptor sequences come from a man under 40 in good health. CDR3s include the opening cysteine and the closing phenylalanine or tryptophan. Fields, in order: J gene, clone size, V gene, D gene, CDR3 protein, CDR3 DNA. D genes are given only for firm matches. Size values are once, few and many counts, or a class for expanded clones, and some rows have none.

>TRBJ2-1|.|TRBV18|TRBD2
CASSELAAHEQFF
TGTGCCAGCTCAGAACTAGCGGCTCATGAGCAGTTCTTC
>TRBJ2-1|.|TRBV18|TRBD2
CASSSPKTSGDPYNEQFF
TGTGCCAGCTCATCACCAAAGACTAGCGGAGACCCCTACAATGAGCAGTTCTTC
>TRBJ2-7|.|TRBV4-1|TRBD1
CASSPGDRGDYEQYF
TGCGCCAGCAGCCCTGGGGACAGGGGGGACTACGAGCAGTACTTC
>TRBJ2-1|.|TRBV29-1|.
CSVDGPGKLYNEQFF
TGCAGCGTTGATGGGCCAGGGAAACTGTACAATGAGCAGTTCTTC
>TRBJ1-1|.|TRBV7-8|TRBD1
CASSLVAGGFRTEAFF
TGTGCCAGCAGCTTAGTGGCAGGGGGCTTTAGAACTGAAGCTTTCTTT
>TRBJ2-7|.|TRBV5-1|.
CASSETATSYEQYF
TGCGCCAGCAGCGAGACAGCTACTTCCTACGAGCAGTACTTC
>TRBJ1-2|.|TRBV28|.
CASSPQGFRGYGYTF
TGTGCCAGCAGTCCGCAGGGATTTCGGGGGTATGGCTACACCTTC
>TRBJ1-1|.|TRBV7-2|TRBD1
CASRNTGTENTEAFF
TGTGCCAGCAGGAATACCGGGACAGAGAACACTGAAGCTTTCTTT
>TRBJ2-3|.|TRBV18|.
CASSPIRPRETTDTQYF
TGTGCCAGCTCACCAATAAGGCCCCGCGAGACCACAGATACGCAGTATTTT
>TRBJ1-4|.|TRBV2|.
CASSDVASGEKLFF
TGTGCCAGCAGTGATGTTGCGTCGGGGGAAAAACTGTTTTTT
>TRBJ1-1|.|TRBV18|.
CASSQNGNTEAFF
TGTGCCAGCTCCCAAAACGGGAACACTGAAGCTTTCTTT
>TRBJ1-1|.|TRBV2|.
CASSGRWGTEAFF
TGTGCCAGCAGCGGCCGATGGGGGACTGAAGCTTTCTTT
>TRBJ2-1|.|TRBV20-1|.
CSARRAGEQFF
TGCAGTGCTAGAAGGGCTGGAGAGCAGTTCTTC
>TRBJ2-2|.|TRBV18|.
CASSPTGANTGELFF
TGTGCCAGCTCACCAACCGGAGCGAACACCGGGGAGCTGTTTTTT
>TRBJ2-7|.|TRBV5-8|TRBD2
CASSLGAGVKVQYF
TGTGCCAGCAGCTTGGGAGCGGGAGTTAAGGTGCAGTACTTC
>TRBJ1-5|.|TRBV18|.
CASSPVREAQPQHF
TGTGCCAGCTCACCAGTCAGGGAGGCTCAGCCCCAGCATTTT
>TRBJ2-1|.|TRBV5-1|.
CASSLDFRSYNEQFF
TGCGCCAGCAGCTTGGATTTTCGCTCCTACAATGAGCAGTTCTTC
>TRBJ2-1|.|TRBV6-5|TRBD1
CASSSPRTGTGNEQFF
TGTGCCAGCAGTTCCCCTAGGACAGGGACGGGCAATGAGCAGTTCTTC
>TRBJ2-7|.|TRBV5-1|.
CASSLRVGYEQYF
TGCGCCAGCAGCTTGAGGGTGGGCTACGAGCAGTACTTC
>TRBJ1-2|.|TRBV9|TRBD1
CASSAGQGNYGYTF
TGTGCCAGCAGCGCCGGACAGGGGAACTATGGCTACACCTTC
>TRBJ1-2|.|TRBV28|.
CAAGGIDRYTF
TGTGCTGCGGGGGGGATTGATCGCTACACCTTC
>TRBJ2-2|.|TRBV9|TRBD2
CASSPGLANTGELFF
TGTGCCAGCAGCCCGGGACTAGCGAACACCGGGGAGCTGTTTTTT
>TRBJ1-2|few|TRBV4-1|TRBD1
CASSQNLRTGGYGYTF
TGCGCCAGCAGCCAAAACCTTAGGACAGGTGGCTATGGCTACACCTTC
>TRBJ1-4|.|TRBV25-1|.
CASSEYGGLREKLFF
TGTGCCAGCAGTGAATATGGGGGTCTACGAGAAAAACTGTTTTTT
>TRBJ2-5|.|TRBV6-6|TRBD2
CASSYWDTGGGETQYF
TGTGCCAGCAGTTATTGGGATACGGGGGGTGGAGAGACCCAGTACTTC
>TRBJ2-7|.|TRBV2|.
CASHRDKLNEQYF
TGTGCCAGCCACCGGGACAAACTGAACGAGCAGTACTTC
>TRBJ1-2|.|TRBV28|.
CATRGLNYGYTF
TGTGCCACCAGGGGTTTGAACTATGGCTACACCTTC
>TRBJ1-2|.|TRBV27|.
CASSLKGRGYTF
TGTGCCAGCAGTTTAAAGGGTCGCGGCTACACCTTC
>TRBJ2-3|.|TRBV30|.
CAWSANTDTQYF
TGTGCCTGGAGTGCCAACACAGATACGCAGTATTTT
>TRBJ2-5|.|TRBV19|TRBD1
CASSIDPAGGLRETQYF
TGTGCCAGTAGTATAGATCCGGCAGGGGGCTTGCGGGAGACCCAGTACTTC
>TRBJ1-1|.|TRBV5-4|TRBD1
CASSWRTGVYTEAFF
TGTGCCAGCAGCTGGCGGACAGGGGTGTACACTGAAGCTTTCTTT
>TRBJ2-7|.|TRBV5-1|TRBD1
CASALRQGIYEQYF
TGCGCCAGCGCCCTACGACAGGGAATCTACGAGCAGTACTTC
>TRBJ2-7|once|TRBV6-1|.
CASSEAIYEQYF
TGTGCCAGCAGTGAAGCCATCTACGAGCAGTACTTC
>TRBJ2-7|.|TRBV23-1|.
CASSQRGSYEQYF
TGCGCCAGCAGTCAAAGGGGATCCTACGAGCAGTACTTC
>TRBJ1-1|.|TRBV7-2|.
CASSSGPGGTEAFF
TGTGCCAGCAGCTCCGGTCCCGGGGGGACTGAAGCTTTCTTT
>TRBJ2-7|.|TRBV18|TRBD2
CASSPLPTSGSYEQYF
TGTGCCAGCTCACCACTGCCTACTAGCGGCTCCTACGAGCAGTACTTC
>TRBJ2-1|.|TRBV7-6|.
CASSPRTLPSSYNEQFF
TGTGCCAGCAGCCCCAGGACTTTACCTAGCTCCTACAATGAGCAGTTCTTC
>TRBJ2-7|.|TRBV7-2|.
CASSLNFGTYEQYF
TGTGCCAGCAGCTTAAACTTCGGTACCTACGAGCAGTACTTC
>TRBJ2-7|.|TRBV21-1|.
CASSKERRRTHSSYEQYF
TGTGCCAGCAGCAAAGAGAGAAGACGGACCCATAGCTCCTACGAGCAGTACTTC
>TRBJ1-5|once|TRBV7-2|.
CASSLLGAGNQPQHF
TGTGCCAGCAGCTTATTGGGGGCTGGCAATCAGCCCCAGCATTTT
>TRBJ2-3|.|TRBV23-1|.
CASSQLVRNYPHTDTQYF
TGCGCCAGCAGTCAATTAGTACGTAATTACCCGCACACAGATACGCAGTATTTT
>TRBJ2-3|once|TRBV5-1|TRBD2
CASSLVPSGKGLTDTQYF
TGCGCCAGCAGCTTGGTTCCTAGCGGAAAAGGTCTGACAGATACGCAGTATTTT
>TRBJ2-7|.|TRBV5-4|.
CASSLLGGISYEQYF
TGTGCCAGCAGCTTGTTAGGGGGGATCTCCTACGAGCAGTACTTC
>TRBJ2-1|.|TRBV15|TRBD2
CATSRPGGAYNEQFF
TGTGCCACCAGCAGACCGGGGGGAGCCTACAATGAGCAGTTCTTC
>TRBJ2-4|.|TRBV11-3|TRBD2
CASSSSTSEDKNIQYF
TGTGCCAGCAGCTCTTCGACTAGCGAAGACAAAAACATTCAGTACTTC
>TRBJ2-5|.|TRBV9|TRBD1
CASSFGTGSQETQYF
TGTGCCAGCAGCTTCGGGACAGGGTCGCAAGAGACCCAGTACTTC
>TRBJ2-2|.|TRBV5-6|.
CASSLVGAGELFF
TGTGCCAGCAGCTTGGTGGGGGCCGGGGAGCTGTTTTTT
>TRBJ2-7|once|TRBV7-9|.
CASSRQAGDSFEQYF
TGTGCCAGCAGCAGACAGGCGGGAGACTCCTTCGAGCAGTACTTC
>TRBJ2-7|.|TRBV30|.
CAWSASSYEQYF
TGTGCCTGGAGCGCGAGCTCCTACGAGCAGTACTTC
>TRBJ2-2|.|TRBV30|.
CAWSTGRNTGELFF
TGTGCCTGGTCTACAGGGCGGAACACCGGGGAGCTGTTTTTT
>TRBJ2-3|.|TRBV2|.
CASSDGAGPTDTQYF
TGTGCCAGCAGTGATGGTGCCGGACCCACAGATACGCAGTATTTT
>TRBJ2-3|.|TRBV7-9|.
CASSPRKAHTDTQYF
TGTGCCAGCAGCCCCCGGAAGGCCCACACAGATACGCAGTATTTT
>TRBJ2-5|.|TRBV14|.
CASSDLRGAGETQYF
TGTGCCAGCAGCGATCTCCGGGGCGCGGGGGAGACCCAGTACTTC
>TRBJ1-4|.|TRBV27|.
CASSFRGTNEKLFF
TGTGCCAGCAGTTTCCGGGGGACTAATGAAAAACTGTTTTTT
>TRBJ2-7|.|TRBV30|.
CAWQSLGHYEQYF
TGTGCCTGGCAGAGTTTAGGCCACTACGAGCAGTACTTC
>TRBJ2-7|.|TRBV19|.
CAVGVSSYEQYF
TGTGCCGTGGGGGTGAGCTCCTACGAGCAGTACTTC
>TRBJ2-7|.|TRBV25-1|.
CASSRTYEQYF
TGTGCCAGCAGCCGAACCTACGAGCAGTACTTC
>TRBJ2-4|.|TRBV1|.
CTSSHVRHGSDKNIQYF
TGCACCAGCAGCCACGTCCGACACGGGTCTGACAAAAACATTCAGTACTTC
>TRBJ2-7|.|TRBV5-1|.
CASSLGTSGDYEQYF
TGCGCCAGCAGCTTGGGTACTAGTGGGGACTACGAGCAGTACTTC